This paragraph reports one T cell receptor (beta chain). As yet, its antigen is unknown. This sample stems from a study of T cells after yellow fever vaccination. Study details: Some fractions had low cell numbers, and these were prepared with SMART-Seq v4 Ultra Low Input.

Whole-study results and caveats: The study re-detected most primary-vaccination clones after the booster (roughly 96% CD4, around 90% CD8). By day 5 rather than day 15, the secondary response had peaked, though it was weaker.

Using its own MiXCR run on the 5' RACE reads, TCRdb lists one record per CDR3 protein. This sample has a few hundred thousand distinct CDR3 sequences; 15% to 20% occur once, and the top ten carry roughly 13%. The sequencing used PBMCs, collected 15 days after the yellow fever booster vaccination. This TCR was sampled from a man between 25 and 39 years old who received the YFV17D yellow fever vaccine.

In nucleotides, the CDR3 is TGCAGTGCTTCGGCGCCCGACGCCCTCCACTTT. The encoded protein is CSASAPDALHF. The V call is TRBV20-1, the J call TRBJ1-6; D gene ambiguous. V was shortened by 5 bases and J by 14 bases, with 13 bases between the two germline ends. Germline values: CDR1 DFQATT, CDR2 SNEGSKA (reference sequence). The CDR3 totals 11 residues.